Following are 22 T cell receptor beta chains from one sample sequenced in a study of CD4 T cells in relation to SARS-CoV-2 and coronaviruses. TCRdb keeps only in-frame clones here, not all; method: immunoSEQ multiplex PCR. The sample lists tens of thousands of clones, 80% to 90% occurring once. Sequenced material: memory CD4+ T cells from PBMCs. Receptors originate from an adult with COVID-19.

The chain has TRBV7-2 and TRBJ2-5, with 8 bases fitting TRBD2. J gave up 5 bases and V 5 bases, and 19 bases lay outside the gene matches. The CDR3 length is 18 residues. Germline V gives CDR1 SGHTA, CDR2 FQGNSA. CDR3 protein: CASSKLSSGSLGSETQYF. CDR3 nucleotides: TGTGCCAGCAGCAAACTATCTAGCGGGTCTCTGGGATCCGAGACCCAGTACTTC.

V and J are TRBV28 and TRBJ1-3, with D unclear. This CDR3 spans 15 amino acids. V lost 4 bases to trimming and J lost 0 bases, with 10 bases between them. Germline CDR1 MDHEN, CDR2 SYDVKM. The CDR3 sequence is CASSSRPGSGNTIYF. The CDR3 region has the DNA TGTGCCAGCAGTTCGAGACCTGGCTCTGGAAACACCATATATTTT.

The V call is TRBV18, the J call TRBJ2-5; no clear D. Trimming shortened V by 6 bases and J by 1 base, and 9 bases separated the two germline ends. The CDR3 runs 13 residues. Germline V gives CDR1 KGHSH, CDR2 LQKENI. CDR3 sequence (DNA): TGTGCCAGCTCCCCCCGACCCCAAGAGACCCAGTACTTC. Translating gives CASSPRPQETQYF.

The rearrangement links TRBV28 to TRBJ1-5, with D possibly being TRBD1 (5 bases). CDR1 is MDHEN and CDR2 is SYDVKM in the germline V gene. V gave up 6 bases and J gave up 0 bases, with 9 bases separating them. The length of the CDR3 is 14 residues. Written as DNA, the CDR3 is TGTGCCAGCAGAGGGGCATATAGCAATCAGCCCCAGCATTTT. Amino acids: CASRGAYSNQPQHF.

The J gene is TRBJ2-5, the V gene TRBV14; 11 nucleotides align to TRBD1. CDR3 length: 14 amino acids. Germline V gene data show CDR1 as SGHDN and CDR2 as FVKESK. Germline trimming cut 6 bases from V and 5 bases from J; bases unmatched to any gene: 5. The CDR3 loop is CASSSGQGVETQYF. The CDR3 nucleotides read TGTGCCAGCAGTTCGGGACAGGGGGTTGAGACCCAGTACTTC.

The sample holds one count of this clone. This chain uses TRBV20-1 with TRBJ1-5; TRBD1 agrees at 8 bases. The CDR3 consists of 13 residues. Germline V gives CDR1 DFQATT, CDR2 SNEGSKA (reference sequence). With V trimmed by 3 bases and J by 9 bases, 7 bases remained unmatched. CDR3 amino acids: CSASDRGGGPQHF. In DNA, the CDR3 is TGCAGTGCTAGTGACAGGGGTGGTGGGCCCCAGCATTTT.

The chain has TRBV28 and TRBJ2-5, with D possibly TRBD2 on 6 matching bases. The CDR3 loop spans 16 amino acids. CDR1 and CDR2 (germline): MDHEN, SYDVKM. V was clipped by 1 base and J by 5 bases, with 17 bases between them. This CDR3 is CASSLLGLNGWETQYF. The CDR3 region has the DNA TGTGCCAGCAGTTTATTGGGACTGAACGGCTGGGAGACCCAGTACTTC.

Only one count was recorded for this clone. The chain has TRBV11-2 and TRBJ2-5; D gene uncertain. This CDR3 spans 14 amino acids. The ends were cut back, 1 base at V and 4 bases at J, with 10 bases in the middle. CDR1 is SGHAT and CDR2 is FQNNGV in the germline V gene. The CDR3 here is CASSLGVNPETQYF. CDR3 nucleotides: TGTGCCAGCAGCTTAGGCGTCAACCCAGAGACCCAGTACTTC.

The chain uses TRBV7-2 and TRBJ2-5; 7 nucleotides match TRBD2. The CDR3 runs 15 residues. The V gene's germline CDR1 is SGHTA and CDR2 FQGNSA. Trimming took 1 base from V and 0 from J; bases not matched to a gene: 2. This CDR3 reads CASSLVGGYQETQYF. The CDR3 bases are TGTGCCAGCAGCTTAGTCGGGGGGTACCAAGAGACCCAGTACTTC. Supplemented by reference TRBV7-2 and TRBJ2-5, the full variable domain reads GAGVSQSPSNKVTEKGKDVELRCDPISGHTALYWYRQSLGQGLEFLIYFQGNSAPDKSGLPSDRFSAERTGGSVSTLTIQRTQQEDSAVYLCASSLVGGYQETQYFGPGTRLLVL.

This rearrangement joins TRBV20-1 to TRBJ2-3, with unresolved D. Per germline, CDR1 DFQATT and CDR2 SNEGSKA (reference sequence). This CDR3 has 10 residues. The germline V and J ends were trimmed by 4 bases and 4 bases, with 3 bases remaining between them. The CDR3 region has the DNA TGCAGTGCTAAAGCAGATACGCAGTATTTT. It encodes CSAKADTQYF.

The rearrangement uses TRBV24-1 and TRBJ2-3, with 12 positions matching TRBD2. The CDR3 runs 16 residues. The V gene's germline CDR1 is KGHDR and CDR2 SFDVKD. V shed 7 bases, J shed 2 bases, and the junction held 6 bases outside the gene matches. CDR3 bases: TGTGCCACCAGCGGGGGACTAGCGGGTCTCACAGATACGCAGTATTTT. Encoded protein: CATSGGLAGLTDTQYF.

V and J are TRBV5-7 and TRBJ2-4; 11 positions match TRBD1. TRBV5-7 is identified as an open reading frame with a role that is uncertain. V was clipped by 0 bases and J by 7 bases; unmatched bases: 12. CDR3 length: 18 amino acids. CDR3 in DNA: TGTGCCAGCAGCTTGGGGATCCGGGACAGGGGGTCCGGGAACATTCAGTACTTC. Protein: CASSLGIRDRGSGNIQYF.

This chain uses TRBV5-6 with TRBJ2-3; D remains unclear. CDR1 is SGHDT, CDR2 YYEEEE, per germline. This CDR3 contains 15 residues. The V end lost 1 base, the J end lost 3 bases, and 12 bases lay between the germline ends. This CDR3 is CASSLSEVLTDTQYF. The CDR3, as DNA: TGTGCCAGCAGCTTGTCTGAAGTTTTGACAGATACGCAGTATTTT.

The chain carries TRBV18 and TRBJ2-7; tentative D call: TRBD1 (9 bases). Deletions cut 3 bases from V and 7 bases from J, with 25 bases between. The CDR3 consists of 17 residues. Germline V gene data show CDR1 as KGHSH and CDR2 as LQKENI. The CDR3 bases are TGTGCCAGCTCACCTGATTCAGGACAGGGGACGGGAGGGGAGCAGTACTTC. Amino acid sequence: CASSPDSGQGTGGEQYF.

V is TRBV15 and J is TRBJ1-2, with D possibly being TRBD1 (5 bases). Trimming pared 1 base from V and 4 bases from J, leaving 13 bases between. The germline CDR1 and CDR2 sequences are LNHNV and YYDKDF (reference sequence). This CDR3 contains 15 residues. CDR3 coding DNA: TGTGCCACCAGCAGAGCGAGACAGATGATCTATGGCTACACCTTC. Encoded protein: CATSRARQMIYGYTF.

The chain links TRBV12-3 or TRBV12-4 to TRBJ1-4; D perhaps matches TRBD1 (6 bases). This CDR3 is 13 amino acids long. V shed 4 bases and J shed 7 bases, with 10 bases lying between them. CDR3 sequence: CASSWGGGEKLFF. The CDR3 DNA follows: TGTGCCAGCAGTTGGGGGGGCGGTGAAAAACTGTTTTTT.

This chain connects TRBV7-3 to TRBJ1-1; TRBD1 matches 7 bases. This CDR3 comprises 17 residues. V lost 4 bases, J lost 7 bases, and 18 bases stayed unmatched. In germline, CDR1 is SGHTA, CDR2 FQGTGA. The CDR3 here is CASSSGFRWTGTSEAFF. The CDR3 DNA reads TGTGCCAGCAGCTCGGGGTTCAGGTGGACAGGAACCAGTGAAGCTTTCTTT.

CDR3: CSASLPTGVYEQYF. CDR3 in DNA: TGCAGTGCTAGTTTGCCGACAGGAGTCTACGAGCAGTACTTC. The chain combines TRBV20-1 with TRBJ2-7, with D tentatively TRBD1 (6 bases). This CDR3 contains 14 residues. Deletions cut 3 bases from V and 3 bases from J, with 15 bases between. CDR1 and CDR2 (germline): DFQATT, SNEGSKA (reference sequence).

This clone appeared a single time. The chain combines TRBV5-1 with TRBJ2-5, with D possibly being TRBD1 or TRBD2 (6 bases each). Germline V gives CDR1 SGHRS, CDR2 YFSETQ. The V gene lost 3 bases and the J gene lost 5 bases, with 14 bases spanning the gap. There are 14 residues in the CDR3. CDR3 sequence reads: CASSWGMGGETQYF. CDR3 nucleotides: TGCGCCAGCAGCTGGGGGATGGGGGGCGAGACCCAGTACTTC.

This clone was seen a handful of times. The chain couples TRBV19 to TRBJ1-6; tentatively, D is TRBD1 (5 bases). From germline, CDR1 is LNHDA and CDR2 SQIVND (reference sequence). The ends were cut back, 8 bases at V and 7 bases at J, with 12 bases in the middle. The CDR3 sequence is 13 residues long. The CDR3 DNA is TGTGCCAGTGGCAGGGAGGCCAATTCACCCCTCCACTTT. Encoded protein: CASGREANSPLHF.

This clone was picked up one time. V is TRBV13 and J is TRBJ1-1, with D hard to call. The CDR3 runs 11 residues. Trimming shortened V by 4 bases and J by 2 bases, and 2 bases separated the two germline ends. The germline V gene encodes CDR1 PRHDT and CDR2 FYEKMQ (reference sequence). This chain's CDR3 is CASSSNTEAFF. In DNA, the CDR3 is TGTGCCAGCAGCTCCAACACTGAAGCTTTCTTT.

The gene calls are TRBV11-3 and TRBJ2-1; D is unresolved. Between the trimmed V and J ends, which lost 1 base and 0 bases, there was a span of 10 bases. From germline, CDR1 is SGHNT and CDR2 YENEEA. CDR3 length equals 16 residues. The CDR3 region has the DNA TGTGCCAGCAGCTTAGTTGGATCCTCCTCCTACAATGAGCAGTTCTTC. Amino acid sequence: CASSLVGSSSYNEQFF.